The 9 T cell receptor beta chains listed next were all sequenced from one sample in a study of shared clonotypes between healthy human individuals. The protocol was immunoSEQ multiplex PCR, while the TCRdb copy is restricted to in-frame clones and leaves out a portion. The sample lists under 750,000 clones; around 77% were seen once. Sequenced material: memory CD4+ T cells sorted from blood. Subset given: CD45RA-negative fraction. These receptors were obtained from a woman aged 25 to 39 in good health.

This clone has a single count. The chain has TRBV19 and TRBJ2-3; D perhaps matches TRBD2 (6 bases). CDR1 LNHDA and CDR2 SQIVND come from the germline V gene (reference sequence). Between the trimmed V and J ends, which lost 1 base and 1 base, there was a span of 15 bases. The CDR3 contains 17 residues. The CDR3 DNA reads TGTGCCAGTAGTATAGCCGGCCAAGCGGGTGGCACAGATACGCAGTATTTT. It translates to CASSIAGQAGGTDTQYF.

Turning to this clone: A much larger clone differs from this one at a single base, so this may be a read error. The chain carries TRBV5-1 and TRBJ1-5; 9 bases line up with TRBD1. The length of the CDR3 is 14 residues. After removal of 4 bases from V and 5 bases from J, the junction contained 4 bases not matched to a gene. The V gene's germline CDR1 is SGHRS and CDR2 YFSETQ. DNA for the CDR3: TGCGCCAGCAGCCGGGGACAGGGTGATCAGCCCCAGCATTTT. It is translated as CASSRGQGDQPQHF.

The gene calls are TRBV7-8 and TRBJ2-1, with TRBD2 identical over 10 bases. This CDR3 contains 19 residues. The V gene's germline CDR1 is SGHVS and CDR2 FQNEAQ. J was trimmed by 8 bases and V by 1 base; bases with no gene match: 17. In nucleotides, the CDR3 is TGTGCCAGCAGCTTAGGGATTACCCGACTAGCGGGTCCCCGGCATGAGCAGTTCTTC. The encoded protein is CASSLGITRLAGPRHEQFF. Full variable domain (rest looked up from reference TRBV7-8 and TRBJ2-1): GAGVSQSPRYKVAKRGQDVALRCDPISGHVSLFWYQQALGQGPEFLTYFQNEAQLDKSGLPSDRFFAERPEGSVSTLKIQRTQQEDSAVYLCASSLGITRLAGPRHEQFFGPGTRLTVL.

The chain combines TRBV19 with TRBJ2-7; TRBD2 is a possible D gene (5 bases). Trimming cost V 5 bases and J 5 bases, with 19 bases left between them. Per the germline V gene, CDR1 is LNHDA and CDR2 is SQIVND (reference sequence). The CDR3 length is 15 residues. The CDR3 loop reads CASSLIGSPRDEQYF. CDR3 in DNA: TGTGCCAGTAGTCTAATAGGGAGCCCCCGAGACGAGCAGTACTTC.

V usage is TRBV6-1 and J usage is TRBJ1-5; a weak D match, TRBD1 (6 bases). The germline CDR1 and CDR2 sequences are MNHNS and SASEGT. The CDR3 length is 15 residues. Deletions cut 1 base from V and 5 bases from J, with 12 bases between. CDR3 region: CASSEGGAGYQPQHF. CDR3 in DNA: TGTGCCAGCAGTGAAGGGGGGGCAGGGTATCAGCCCCAGCATTTT.

This chain joins TRBV5-6 and TRBJ1-1; TRBD1 aligns across 7 bases. CDR1 is SGHDT and CDR2 is YYEEEE in the germline V gene. V shed 6 bases, J shed 2 bases, and the junction held 4 bases outside the gene matches. The length of the CDR3 is 13 residues. The CDR3, as DNA: TGTGCCAGCAACTACAGGGGTAACACTGAAGCTTTCTTT. It codes for CASNYRGNTEAFF. Full variable domain (outside the CDR3, taken from reference TRBV5-6 and TRBJ1-1): DAGVTQSPTHLIKTRGQQVTLRCSPKSGHDTVSWYQQALGQGPQFIFQYYEEEERQRGNFPDRFSGHQFPNYSSELNVNALLLGDSALYLCASNYRGNTEAFFGQGTRLTVV.

The chain combines TRBV7-9 with TRBJ2-7; TRBD1 agrees at 8 bases. The CDR3 is 14 residues long. Trimming removed 6 bases from V and 4 bases from J; junction bases left unmatched: 8. Germline-derived CDR1 and CDR2 are SEHNR and FQNEAQ (reference sequence). This chain's CDR3 is CASSEGQGAYEQYF. The CDR3 nucleotides read TGTGCCAGCAGTGAAGGACAGGGTGCGTACGAGCAGTACTTC.

The rearrangement links TRBV6-1 to TRBJ2-7; TRBD2 matches 8 bases. V gave up 4 bases and J gave up 4 bases; unmatched junction bases: 6. The CDR3 is 14 residues long. The germline V gene encodes CDR1 MNHNS and CDR2 SASEGT. The DNA of the CDR3 is TGTGCCAGCAGTGTTAGCGGGATAGGGTACGAGCAGTACTTC. This sequence encodes CASSVSGIGYEQYF.

CDR3 residues: CASSFVRPQHF. CDR3 nucleotides: TGTGCCAGCAGCTTTGTTCGGCCCCAGCATTTT. This rearrangement joins TRBV11-3 to TRBJ1-5; D ambiguous. V was pared by 3 bases and J by 9 bases, with 6 bases between. Germline CDR1 SGHNT, CDR2 YENEEA. There are 11 residues in the CDR3.